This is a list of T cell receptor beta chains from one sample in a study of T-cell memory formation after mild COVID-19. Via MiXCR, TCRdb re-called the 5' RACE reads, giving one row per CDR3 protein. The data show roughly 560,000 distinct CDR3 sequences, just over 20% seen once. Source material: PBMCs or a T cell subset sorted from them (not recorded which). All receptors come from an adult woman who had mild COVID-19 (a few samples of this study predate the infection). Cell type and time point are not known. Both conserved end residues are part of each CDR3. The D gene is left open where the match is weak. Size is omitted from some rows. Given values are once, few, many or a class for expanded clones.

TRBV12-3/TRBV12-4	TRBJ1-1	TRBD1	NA	CASSLLAGTGGTEAFF	TGTGCCAGCAGTTTATTAGCCGGGACAGGGGGCACTGAAGCTTTCTTT
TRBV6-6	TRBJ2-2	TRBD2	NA	CASSPFGSGSTTGELFF	TGTGCCAGCAGTCCATTCGGGAGCGGGAGCACCACCGGGGAGCTGTTTTTT
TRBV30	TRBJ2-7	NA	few	CAWSGVGREQYF	TGTGCCTGGAGTGGTGTCGGCAGGGAGCAGTACTTC
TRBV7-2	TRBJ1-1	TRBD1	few	CASSSLIRDRGINTEAFF	TGTGCCAGCAGCTCCCTAATCCGGGACAGGGGAATTAATACTGAAGCTTTCTTT
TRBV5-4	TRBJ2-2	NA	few	CASTLGYGQYTGELFF	TGTGCCAGCACCCTTGGATATGGCCAGTACACCGGGGAGCTGTTTTTT
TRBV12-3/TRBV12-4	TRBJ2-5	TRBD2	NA	CASTPQSAGEREETQYF	TGTGCCAGCACCCCCCAGAGTGCGGGGGAGAGAGAAGAGACCCAGTACTTC
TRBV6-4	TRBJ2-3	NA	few	CASSPGAHTDTQYF	TGTGCCAGCAGTCCAGGGGCCCACACAGATACGCAGTATTTT
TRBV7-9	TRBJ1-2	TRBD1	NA	CASSEQGQKLFYGYTF	TGTGCCAGCAGCGAACAGGGGCAAAAGTTATTCTATGGCTACACCTTC
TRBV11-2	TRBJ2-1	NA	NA	CASRIGEPQFF	TGTGCCAGCAGAATAGGGGAACCCCAGTTCTTC
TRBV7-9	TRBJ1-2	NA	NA	CASSHLGGSNGYTF	TGTGCCAGCAGCCATCTTGGGGGGAGCAATGGCTACACCTTC
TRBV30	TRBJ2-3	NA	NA	CAWNSGAGADTQYF	TGTGCCTGGAACTCCGGGGCAGGGGCAGATACGCAGTATTTT
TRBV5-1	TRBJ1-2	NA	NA	CASSLLGLQYGYTF	TGCGCCAGCAGCTTGCTCGGGCTACAATATGGCTACACCTTC
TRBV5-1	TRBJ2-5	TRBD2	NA	CASSWGRTSGGDQETQYF	TGCGCCAGCAGCTGGGGACGGACTAGCGGGGGAGACCAAGAGACCCAGTACTTC
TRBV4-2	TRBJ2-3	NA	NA	CASSQDWAISTDTQYF	TGTGCCAGCAGCCAAGATTGGGCAATAAGCACAGATACGCAGTATTTT
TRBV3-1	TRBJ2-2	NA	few	CASSERANTGELFF	TGTGCCAGCAGCGAAAGAGCTAACACCGGGGAGCTGTTTTTT
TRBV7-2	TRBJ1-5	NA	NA	CASSLVLFQDGNQPQHF	TGTGCCAGCAGCTTAGTATTATTCCAAGACGGGAATCAGCCCCAGCATTTT
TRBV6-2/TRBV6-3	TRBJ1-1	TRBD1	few	CASTWDSVNTEAFF	TGTGCCAGCACGTGGGACAGCGTGAACACTGAAGCTTTCTTT
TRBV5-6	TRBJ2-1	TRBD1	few	CASSFGTGRAEQFF	TGTGCCAGCAGTTTCGGGACAGGGAGGGCTGAGCAGTTCTTC
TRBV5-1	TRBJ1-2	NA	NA	CASSLATDINYGYTF	TGCGCCAGCAGCTTGGCTACAGACATTAACTATGGCTACACCTTC
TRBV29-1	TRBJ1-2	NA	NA	CSVDRDYTF	TGCAGCGTAGACCGGGACTACACCTTC
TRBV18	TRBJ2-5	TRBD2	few	CASSPGLLANQETQYF	TGTGCCAGCTCACCGGGCTTACTAGCGAACCAAGAGACCCAGTACTTC
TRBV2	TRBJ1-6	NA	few	CASSDRGDYSPLHF	TGTGCCAGCAGTGACCGGGGCGATTATTCACCCCTCCACTTT
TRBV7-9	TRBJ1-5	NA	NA	CASSLDGNSNQPQHF	TGTGCCAGCAGCTTAGATGGGAATAGCAATCAGCCCCAGCATTTT
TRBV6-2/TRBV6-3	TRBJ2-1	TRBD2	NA	CASSDGLAGEVHNEQFF	TGTGCCAGCAGTGACGGACTAGCGGGAGAGGTCCACAATGAGCAGTTCTTC
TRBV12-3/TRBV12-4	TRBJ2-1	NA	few	CASSPRVTGRWDEQFF	TGTGCCAGCAGTCCCCGCGTAACAGGTCGATGGGATGAGCAGTTCTTC
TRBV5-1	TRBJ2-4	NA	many	CASSVGGLPGDIQYF	TGCGCCAGCAGCGTGGGGGGACTGCCCGGAGACATTCAGTACTTC
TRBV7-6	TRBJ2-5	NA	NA	CASRGLAPKETQYF	TGTGCCAGCAGAGGGCTAGCGCCCAAAGAGACCCAGTACTTC
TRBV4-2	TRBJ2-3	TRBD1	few	CASSQDRTGTDTQYF	TGTGCCAGCAGCCAAGATCGGACAGGGACAGATACGCAGTATTTT
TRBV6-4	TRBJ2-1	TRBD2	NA	CASSVSVASGHNEQFF	TGTGCCAGCAGTGTTTCCGTGGCTAGCGGGCACAATGAGCAGTTCTTC
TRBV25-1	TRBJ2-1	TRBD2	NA	CASSHPTSGNLPSNSYNEQFF	TGTGCCAGCAGTCACCCGACTAGCGGGAACCTTCCCTCAAACTCCTACAATGAGCAGTTCTTC
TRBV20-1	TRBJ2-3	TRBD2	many	CSATPPGTSAGYTDTQYF	TGCAGTGCAACCCCCCCCGGGACTAGCGCGGGATACACAGATACGCAGTATTTT
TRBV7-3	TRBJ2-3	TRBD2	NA	CASSSAGGWADTQYF	TGTGCCAGCAGCTCTGCGGGGGGCTGGGCGGATACGCAGTATTTT
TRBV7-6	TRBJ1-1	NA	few	CASSLYPPPGENTEAFF	TGTGCCAGCAGCTTATACCCACCCCCCGGTGAGAACACTGAAGCTTTCTTT
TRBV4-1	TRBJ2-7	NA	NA	CASSQVAGTSREQYF	TGCGCCAGCAGCCAAGTAGCTGGAACCTCCAGGGAGCAGTACTTC
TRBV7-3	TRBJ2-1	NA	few	CASSPAHNEQFF	TGTGCCAGCAGCCCTGCCCACAATGAGCAGTTCTTC
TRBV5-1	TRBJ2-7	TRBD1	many	CASSPRTGNEQYF	TGCGCCAGCAGCCCACGGACAGGTAACGAGCAGTACTTC
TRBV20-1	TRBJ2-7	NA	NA	CSALTLTGSYEQYF	TGCAGTGCTCTCACCCTAACAGGGTCCTACGAGCAGTACTTC
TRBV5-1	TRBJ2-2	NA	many	CASSQEDTGELFF	TGCGCCAGCAGCCAAGAAGACACCGGGGAGCTGTTTTTT
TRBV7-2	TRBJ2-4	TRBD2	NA	CASSPLAGGRIQYF	TGTGCCAGCAGCCCACTAGCGGGAGGGCGTATTCAGTACTTC
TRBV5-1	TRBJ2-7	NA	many	CASSFGTTYEQYF	TGTGCCAGCAGCTTCGGGACAACTTACGAGCAGTACTTC
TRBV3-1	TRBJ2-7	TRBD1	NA	CASSPRGREGYEQYF	TGTGCCAGCAGCCCCAGGGGGCGTGAAGGCTACGAGCAGTACTTC
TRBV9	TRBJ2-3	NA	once	CASSVVEGDTQYF	TGTGCCAGCAGCGTAGTAGAGGGGGATACGCAGTATTTT
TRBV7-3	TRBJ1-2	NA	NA	CASSLLRTEYGYTF	TGTGCCAGCAGCCTCCTGCGGACAGAATATGGCTACACCTTC
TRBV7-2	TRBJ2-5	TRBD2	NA	CASSFQSGSGETQYF	TGTGCCAGCAGCTTCCAGAGCGGGAGCGGGGAGACCCAGTACTTC
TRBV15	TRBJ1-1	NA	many	CATSRVMNTEAFF	TGTGCCACCAGCAGAGTCATGAACACTGAAGCTTTCTTT
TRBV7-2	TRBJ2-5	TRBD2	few	CASSLVPGPSGRWTQYF	TGTGCCAGCAGCTTAGTACCAGGCCCGAGCGGGAGGTGGACCCAGTACTTC
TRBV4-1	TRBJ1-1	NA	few	CASSPLTAEAFF	TGCGCCAGCAGCCCCCTCACTGCGGAAGCTTTCTTT
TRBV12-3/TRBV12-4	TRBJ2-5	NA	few	CASSRQAATETQYF	TGTGCCAGCAGTCGACAGGCGGCGACGGAGACCCAGTACTTC
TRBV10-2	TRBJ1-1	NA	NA	CASSGQKNTEAFF	TGCGCCAGCAGTGGACAGAAGAACACTGAAGCTTTCTTT
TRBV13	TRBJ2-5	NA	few	CASSPWRGRGETQYF	TGTGCCAGCAGCCCCTGGAGGGGGCGAGGAGAGACCCAGTACTTC
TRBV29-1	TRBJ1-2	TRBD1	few	CSVERVTGQRNYGYTF	TGCAGCGTTGAACGGGTAACGGGACAGAGAAACTATGGCTACACCTTC
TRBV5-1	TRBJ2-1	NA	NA	CASSLGRGIDEQFF	TGCGCCAGCAGCTTGGGTCGGGGGATCGATGAGCAGTTCTTC
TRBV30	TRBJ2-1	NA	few	CAWISRVYNEQFF	TGTGCCTGGATTAGCAGGGTTTACAATGAGCAGTTCTTC